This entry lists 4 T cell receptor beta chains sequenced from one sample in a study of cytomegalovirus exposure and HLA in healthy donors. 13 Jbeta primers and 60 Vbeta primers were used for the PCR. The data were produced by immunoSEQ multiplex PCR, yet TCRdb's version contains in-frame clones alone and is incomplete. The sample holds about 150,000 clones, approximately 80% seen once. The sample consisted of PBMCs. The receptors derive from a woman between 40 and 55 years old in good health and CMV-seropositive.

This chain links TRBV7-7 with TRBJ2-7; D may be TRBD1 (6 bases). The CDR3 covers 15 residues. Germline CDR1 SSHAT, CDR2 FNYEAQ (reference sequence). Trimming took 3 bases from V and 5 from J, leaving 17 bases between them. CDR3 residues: CASSFTGLRADEQYF. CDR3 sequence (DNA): TGTGCCAGCAGCTTTACAGGGCTCCGTGCCGACGAGCAGTACTTC.

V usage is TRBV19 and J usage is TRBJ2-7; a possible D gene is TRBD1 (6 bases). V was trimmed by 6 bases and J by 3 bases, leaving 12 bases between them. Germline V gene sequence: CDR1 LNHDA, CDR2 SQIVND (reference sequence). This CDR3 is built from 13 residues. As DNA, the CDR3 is TGTGCCAGTAGAGCCCCGGGACACTACGAGCAGTACTTC. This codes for CASRAPGHYEQYF.

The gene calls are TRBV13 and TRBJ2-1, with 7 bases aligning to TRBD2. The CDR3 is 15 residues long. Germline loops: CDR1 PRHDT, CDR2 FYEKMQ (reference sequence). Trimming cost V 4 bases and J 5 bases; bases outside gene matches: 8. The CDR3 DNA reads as TGTGCCAGCAGCTGGATAGGCGGGAGAAACAATGAGCAGTTCTTC. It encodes CASSWIGGRNNEQFF.

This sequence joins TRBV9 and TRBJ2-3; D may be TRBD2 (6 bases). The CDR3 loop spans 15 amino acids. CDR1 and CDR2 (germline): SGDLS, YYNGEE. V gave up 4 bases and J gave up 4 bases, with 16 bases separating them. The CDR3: CASSWSGTGSDTQYF. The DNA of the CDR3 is TGTGCCAGCAGCTGGTCGGGGACTGGATCAGATACGCAGTATTTT.